Listed below are T cell receptor beta chains from one sample, sequenced in a study of T cell repertoires in cytomegalovirus infection. Each CDR3 protein is one row after TCRdb ran MiXCR on the reads. The sample records under 250,000 distinct CDR3 sequences, about 12% being singletons. Sequenced input: PBMCs. All receptors come from a human donor in good health (CMV status not recorded). Some clones in this sample may be carry-over from other donors' samples. CDR3s include the opening cysteine and the closing phenylalanine or tryptophan. D genes are given only for firm matches. Not every row has a clone size; where given, it reads once, few, many or a size class.

clone size	D gene	V gene	J gene	CDR3 DNA	CDR3 protein
few	NA	TRBV6-5	TRBJ2-7	TGTGCCAGCAGTTACTCAGGGCAGGGGCCCTCCTACGAGCAGTACTTC	CASSYSGQGPSYEQYF
many	NA	TRBV7-2	TRBJ1-1	TGTGCCAGCAGCTTAGGGTTTCAGGGGCTCACTGAAGCTTTCTTT	CASSLGFQGLTEAFF
few	NA	TRBV5-5	TRBJ1-6	TGTGCCAGCAGACGGACGCATGGACCAGTTAATTCACCCCTCCACTTT	CASRRTHGPVNSPLHF
NA	NA	TRBV29-1	TRBJ2-1	TGCAGCGGCATTGGACTGATGAATGAGCAGTTCTTC	CSGIGLMNEQFF
NA	NA	TRBV29-1	TRBJ1-5	TGCAGCGTTGGGGAACGGATAAATCAGCCCCAGCATTTT	CSVGERINQPQHF
NA	TRBD1	TRBV18	TRBJ2-7	TGTGCCAGCTCACCGACCCGGGGACAGGGGCTCCACGAGCAGTACTTC	CASSPTRGQGLHEQYF
many	NA	TRBV7-2	TRBJ2-5	TGTGCCAGCACGCGGGACCCGGCGGAAGAGACCCAGTACTTC	CASTRDPAEETQYF
few	TRBD2	TRBV5-4	TRBJ2-1	TGTGCCAGCACCCCTCTAGCGGGAGCGACAGATGAGCAGTTCTTC	CASTPLAGATDEQFF
many	TRBD2	TRBV29-1	TRBJ2-3	TGCAGCGTGCTCTCTAGCGGGAACACAGATACGCAGTATTTT	CSVLSSGNTDTQYF
many	NA	TRBV7-2	TRBJ1-3	TGTGCCAGCAGCTTCGAGGGAGTTCGAAACACCATATATTTT	CASSFEGVRNTIYF
few	NA	TRBV4-3	TRBJ2-3	TGCGCCAGCAGCCAAGATCCCGGGACTGGCACAGATACGCAGTATTTT	CASSQDPGTGTDTQYF
few	NA	TRBV5-1	TRBJ2-2	TGCGCCAGCAGCTTGGCGGGGCTCCAAGCGACCGGGGAGCTGTTTTTT	CASSLAGLQATGELFF
NA	TRBD2	TRBV11-3	TRBJ2-1	TGTGCCAGCAGCTTCGGCGGGGGGGCCGGGGGTGATGAGCAGTTCTTC	CASSFGGGAGGDEQFF
many	TRBD2	TRBV6-2/TRBV6-3	TRBJ2-1	TGTGCCAGCAGTTATCCGAGCGGGAGGGAGTACAATGAGCAGTTCTTC	CASSYPSGREYNEQFF
few	TRBD1	TRBV6-2/TRBV6-3	TRBJ1-6	TGTGCCAGCATTGGCCCTGGGACAGGGGCTTCACCCCTCCACTTT	CASIGPGTGASPLHF
many	NA	TRBV7-2	TRBJ1-2	TGTGCCAGCAGCTTAGGGCAGGGATCTGGCTACACCTTC	CASSLGQGSGYTF
many	TRBD1	TRBV7-6	TRBJ2-5	TGTGCCAGCAGCTTTAAGGACAGGGTTTACCAAGAGACCCAGTACTTC	CASSFKDRVYQETQYF
NA	TRBD2	TRBV6-1	TRBJ2-3	TGTGCCAGCGGGGGGGGTAGCACAGATACGCAGTATTTT	CASGGGSTDTQYF
NA	NA	TRBV19	TRBJ1-1	TGTGCCAGTAGTATTCTTGCAGGGGAGGGCACTGAAGCTTTCTTT	CASSILAGEGTEAFF
NA	NA	TRBV11-2	TRBJ1-2	TGTGCCAGCAGCTTGGGCCAGGGACCAGGCTATGGCTACACCTTC	CASSLGQGPGYGYTF